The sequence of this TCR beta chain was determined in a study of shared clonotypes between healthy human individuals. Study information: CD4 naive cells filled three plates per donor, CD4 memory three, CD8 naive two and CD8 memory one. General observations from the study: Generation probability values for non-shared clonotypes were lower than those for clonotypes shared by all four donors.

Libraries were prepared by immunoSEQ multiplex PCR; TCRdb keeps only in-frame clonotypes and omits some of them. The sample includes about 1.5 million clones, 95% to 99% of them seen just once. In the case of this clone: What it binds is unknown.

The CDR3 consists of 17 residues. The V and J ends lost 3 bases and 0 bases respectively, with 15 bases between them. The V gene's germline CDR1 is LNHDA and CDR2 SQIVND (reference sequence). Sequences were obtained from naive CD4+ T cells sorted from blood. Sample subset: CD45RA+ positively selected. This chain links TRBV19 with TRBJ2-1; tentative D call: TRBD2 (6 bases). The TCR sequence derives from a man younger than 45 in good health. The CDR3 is CASSIRTGVGSYNEQFF. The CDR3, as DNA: TGTGCCAGTAGTATTCGGACGGGAGTGGGCTCCTACAATGAGCAGTTCTTC.